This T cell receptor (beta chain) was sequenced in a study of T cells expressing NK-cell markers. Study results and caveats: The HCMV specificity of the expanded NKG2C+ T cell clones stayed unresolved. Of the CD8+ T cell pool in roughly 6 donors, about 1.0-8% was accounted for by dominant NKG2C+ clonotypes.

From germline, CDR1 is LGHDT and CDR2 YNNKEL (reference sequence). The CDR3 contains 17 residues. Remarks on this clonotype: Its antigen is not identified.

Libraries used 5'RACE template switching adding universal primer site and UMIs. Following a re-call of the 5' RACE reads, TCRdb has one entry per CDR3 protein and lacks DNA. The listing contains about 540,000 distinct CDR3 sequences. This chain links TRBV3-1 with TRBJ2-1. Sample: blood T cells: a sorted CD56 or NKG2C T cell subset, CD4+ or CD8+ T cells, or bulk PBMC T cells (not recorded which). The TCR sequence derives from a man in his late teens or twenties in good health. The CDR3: CASSQPRQRSSYNEQFF.